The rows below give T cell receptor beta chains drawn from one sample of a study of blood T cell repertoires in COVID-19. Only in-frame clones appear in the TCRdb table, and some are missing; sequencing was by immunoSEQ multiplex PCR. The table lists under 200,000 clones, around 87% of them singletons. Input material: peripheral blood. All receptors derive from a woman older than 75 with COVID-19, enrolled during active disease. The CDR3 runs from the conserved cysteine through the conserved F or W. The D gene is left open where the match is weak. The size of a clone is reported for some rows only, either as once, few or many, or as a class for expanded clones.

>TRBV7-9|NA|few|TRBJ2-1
CASSLAALENEQFF
TGTGCCAGCAGCTTAGCGGCCCTTGAAAATGAGCAGTTCTTC
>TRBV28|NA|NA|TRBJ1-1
CASTNQGRTEAFF
TGTGCCAGCACGAATCAGGGGCGCACTGAAGCTTTCTTT
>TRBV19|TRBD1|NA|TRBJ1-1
CASSTQGGTEAFF
TGTGCCAGTAGTACCCAGGGGGGCACTGAAGCTTTCTTT
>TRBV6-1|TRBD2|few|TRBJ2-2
CASSAAIGRAGTGELFF
TGTGCCAGCAGTGCCGCTATCGGGAGGGCGGGTACCGGGGAGCTGTTTTTT
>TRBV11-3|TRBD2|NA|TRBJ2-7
CASSLESSGIQYF
TGTGCCAGCAGCTTAGAATCAAGCGGGATTCAGTACTTC
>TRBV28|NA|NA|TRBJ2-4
CASSLIGSAKNIQYF
TGTGCCAGCAGTTTGATCGGGAGTGCCAAAAACATTCAGTACTTC
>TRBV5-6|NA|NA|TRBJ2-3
CASSLYGVSRDTQYF
TGTGCCAGCAGCTTGTACGGGGTCTCTAGGGATACGCAGTATTTT
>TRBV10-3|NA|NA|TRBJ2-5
CAISPVGGGETQYF
TGTGCCATCAGTCCAGTCGGTGGAGGGGAGACCCAGTACTTC
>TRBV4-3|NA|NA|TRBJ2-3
CASSQGILGTSTDTQYF
TGCGCCAGCAGCCAAGGGATCTTAGGGACTAGCACAGATACGCAGTATTTT
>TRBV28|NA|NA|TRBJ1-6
CATRSNSPLHF
TGTGCCACGAGATCGAATTCACCCCTCCACTTT
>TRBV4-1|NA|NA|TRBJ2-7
CASSGVLAVVEQYF
TGCGCCAGCAGCGGAGTCCTCGCGGTGGTGGAGCAGTACTTC
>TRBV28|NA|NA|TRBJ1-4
CASWEEANGLFF
TGTGCCAGCTGGGAGGAGGCAAATGGGCTGTTTTTT
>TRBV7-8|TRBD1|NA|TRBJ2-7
CASTLGGQGVSYEQYF
TGTGCCAGCACTTTAGGAGGACAGGGGGTCTCCTACGAGCAGTACTTC
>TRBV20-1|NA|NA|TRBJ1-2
CSASAGGAYIGGYTF
TGCAGTGCTAGTGCGGGGGGCGCGTACATAGGTGGCTACACCTTC
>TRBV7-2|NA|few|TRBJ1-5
CASSWAGDQPQHF
TGTGCCAGCAGCTGGGCAGGGGATCAGCCCCAGCATTTT
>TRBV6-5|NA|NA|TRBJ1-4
CGNREGNEKLFF
TGTGGCAATAGGGAGGGTAATGAAAAACTGTTTTTT
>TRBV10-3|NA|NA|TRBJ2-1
CAISELGDNEQFF
TGTGCCATCAGTGAACTTGGAGACAATGAGCAGTTCTTC
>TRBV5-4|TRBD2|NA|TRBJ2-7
CASSLSLSGSSYEQYF
TGTGCCAGCAGCTTGAGCCTTAGCGGGAGCTCCTACGAGCAGTACTTC
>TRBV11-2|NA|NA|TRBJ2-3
CASSLFGSLSSTDTQYF
TGTGCCAGCAGCTTATTCGGGAGTCTCAGTAGCACAGATACGCAGTATTTT
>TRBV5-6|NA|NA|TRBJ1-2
CASSWGTAGIYGYTF
TGTGCCAGCAGCTGGGGGACTGCGGGGATCTATGGCTACACCTTC
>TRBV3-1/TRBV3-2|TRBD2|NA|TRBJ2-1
CASSELAGGQSNEQFF
TGTGCCAGCAGCGAACTAGCGGGAGGGCAGTCCAATGAGCAGTTCTTC
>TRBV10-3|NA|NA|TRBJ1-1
CAIRPTGNTEAFF
TGTGCCATCAGACCCACAGGGAATACTGAAGCTTTCTTT
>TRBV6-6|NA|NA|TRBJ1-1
CASTKGTFTEAFF
TGTGCCAGCACCAAAGGGACTTTTACTGAAGCTTTCTTT
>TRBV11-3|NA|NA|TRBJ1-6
CASSTGGINSPLHF
TGTGCCAGCAGCACTGGGGGGATTAATTCACCCCTCCACTTT
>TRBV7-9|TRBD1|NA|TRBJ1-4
CASSLPGQEEKLFF
TGTGCCAGCAGCTTACCAGGACAGGAGGAAAAACTGTTTTTT
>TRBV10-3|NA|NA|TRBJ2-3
CAISEVAVGTDTQYF
TGTGCCATCAGTGAAGTAGCGGTTGGCACAGATACGCAGTATTTT
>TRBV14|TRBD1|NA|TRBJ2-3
CASSHARTGGGTDTQYF
TGTGCCAGCAGCCATGCACGGACAGGGGGCGGCACAGATACGCAGTATTTT
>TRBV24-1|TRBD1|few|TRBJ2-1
CATSLGTGGRNEQFF
TGTGCCACCAGTCTGGGGACAGGGGGGCGGAATGAGCAGTTCTTC
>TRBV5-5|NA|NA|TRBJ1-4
CASSSGSFNEKLFF
TGTGCCAGCAGCTCCGGGTCCTTCAATGAAAAACTGTTTTTT
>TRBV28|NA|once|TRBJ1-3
CASSLGLISGNTIYF
TGTGCCAGCAGTCTGGGCCTCATCTCTGGAAACACCATATATTTT
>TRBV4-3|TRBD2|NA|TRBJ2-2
CASSHSLSTGLAGATSTGELFF
TGCGCCAGCAGCCACTCCCTGAGTACGGGACTAGCGGGAGCGACGAGCACCGGGGAGCTGTTTTTT
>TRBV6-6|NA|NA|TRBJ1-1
CASSSQGSPTEAFF
TGTGCCAGCAGTTCTCAGGGGTCTCCCACTGAAGCTTTCTTT
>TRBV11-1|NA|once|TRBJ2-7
CASSLASGVDEQYF
TGTGCCAGCAGCTTAGCATCAGGGGTGGACGAGCAGTACTTC
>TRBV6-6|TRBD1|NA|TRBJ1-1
CASSYWGQGDEAFF
TGTGCCAGCAGTTACTGGGGACAGGGGGATGAAGCTTTCTTT
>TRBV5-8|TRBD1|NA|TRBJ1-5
CASSYGQGGDQPQHF
TGTGCCAGCAGCTATGGACAGGGGGGAGATCAGCCCCAGCATTTT
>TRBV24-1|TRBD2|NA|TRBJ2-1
CATSESGGGYNEQFF
TGTGCCACCAGTGAATCGGGAGGGGGCTACAATGAGCAGTTCTTC
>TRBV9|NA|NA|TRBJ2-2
CASSALGAGELFF
TGTGCCAGCAGCGCCTTAGGGGCAGGGGAGCTGTTTTTT
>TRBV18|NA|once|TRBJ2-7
CASSPFTGQISYEQYF
TGTGCCAGCTCACCATTCACAGGCCAAATATCCTACGAGCAGTACTTC
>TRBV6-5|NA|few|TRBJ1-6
CASSITPASSPLHF
TGTGCCAGCAGTATAACGCCCGCCAGTTCACCCCTCCACTTT
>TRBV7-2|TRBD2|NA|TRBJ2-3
CASSSRREGPDTQYF
TGTGCCAGCAGCTCTCGTCGGGAGGGCCCAGATACGCAGTATTTT